The present TCR beta chain was sequenced within a study of blood T cell repertoires in COVID-19. The repertoire was sequenced with immunoSEQ multiplex PCR; TCRdb's copy has only in-frame clones and lacks some. Of 250,000 to 300,000 clones in the sample, more than 75% were seen once. The trim removed 5 bases at V and 2 bases at J, leaving 9 bases unmatched. The CDR3 extends over 15 amino acids. Germline V gene lookup returns CDR1 MNHEY and CDR2 SVGAGI. The clonotype originates from a man younger than 30 who had recovered from COVID-19. Sequencing was performed on PBMCs or T cells enriched from blood (not recorded which). J is TRBJ2-7 and V is TRBV6-5; 7 bases fit TRBD1. The CDR3 DNA follows: TGTGCCAGCAGTCGAGACAGGGATCAGACCTACGAGCAGTACTTC. Amino acids: CASSRDRDQTYEQYF.